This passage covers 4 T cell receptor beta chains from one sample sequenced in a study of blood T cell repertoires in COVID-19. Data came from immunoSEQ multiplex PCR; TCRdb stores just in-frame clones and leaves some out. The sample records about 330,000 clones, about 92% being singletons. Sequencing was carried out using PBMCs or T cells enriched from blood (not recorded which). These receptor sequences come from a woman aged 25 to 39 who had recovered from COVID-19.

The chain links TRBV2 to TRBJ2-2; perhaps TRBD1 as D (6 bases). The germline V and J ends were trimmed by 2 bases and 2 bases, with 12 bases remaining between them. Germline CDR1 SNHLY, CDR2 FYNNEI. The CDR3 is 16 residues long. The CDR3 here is CASSEQGGFNTGELFF. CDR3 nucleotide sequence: TGTGCCAGCAGTGAACAAGGGGGTTTCAACACCGGGGAGCTGTTTTTT.

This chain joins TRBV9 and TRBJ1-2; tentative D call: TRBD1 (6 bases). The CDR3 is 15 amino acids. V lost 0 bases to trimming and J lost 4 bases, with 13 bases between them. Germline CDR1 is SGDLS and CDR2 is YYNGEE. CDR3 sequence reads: CASSVGQATTYGYTF. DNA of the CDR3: TGTGCCAGCAGCGTAGGACAGGCGACAACCTATGGCTACACCTTC.

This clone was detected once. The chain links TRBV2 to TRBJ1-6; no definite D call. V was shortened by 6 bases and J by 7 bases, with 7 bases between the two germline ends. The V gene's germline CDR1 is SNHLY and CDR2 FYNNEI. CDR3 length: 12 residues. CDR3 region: CASRAANSPLHF. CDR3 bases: TGTGCCAGCAGGGCAGCGAATTCACCCCTCCACTTT.

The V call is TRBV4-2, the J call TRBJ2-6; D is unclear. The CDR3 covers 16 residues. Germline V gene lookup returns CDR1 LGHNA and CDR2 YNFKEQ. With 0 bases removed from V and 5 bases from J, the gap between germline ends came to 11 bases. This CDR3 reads CASSQEKDWRANVLTF. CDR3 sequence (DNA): TGTGCCAGCAGCCAAGAGAAAGACTGGCGGGCCAACGTCCTGACTTTC.